These 4 T cell receptor beta chains originate from one sample sequenced in a study of blood T cell repertoires in COVID-19. Only in-frame clones appear in the TCRdb table, and some are missing; sequencing was by immunoSEQ multiplex PCR. Among about 400,000 clones listed, roughly 85% were seen once. The sequenced sample was PBMCs or T cells enriched from blood (not recorded which). The origin of the receptors is a woman younger than 30 with acute COVID-19.

The V and J genes are TRBV28 and TRBJ1-4; a weak D match, TRBD1 (5 bases). Deletions cut 10 bases from V and 7 bases from J, with 19 bases between. Looked up from germline, CDR1 is MDHEN and CDR2 is SYDVKM. CDR3 size: 14 residues. CDR3 sequence (DNA): TGTGCCACCACGCCCGGGGGAGGGGTTGAAAAACTGTTTTTT. Its protein is CATTPGGGVEKLFF.

The chain joins TRBV5-8 to TRBJ1-5; TRBD1 aligns across 8 bases. The germline V gene has CDR1 SGHTS and CDR2 YDEGEE. V was pared by 1 base and J by 7 bases, with 4 bases of the junction left unmatched. This CDR3 is built from 14 residues. In nucleotides, the CDR3 is TGTGCCAGCAGCTTGAGGACAGGGTCACAGCCCCAGCATTTT. Translating it yields CASSLRTGSQPQHF.

The chain employs TRBV2 and TRBJ2-7; weak D call: TRBD1 (5 bases). The ends were cut back, 4 bases at V and 4 bases at J, with 11 bases in the middle. The CDR3 is made up of 13 amino acids. In germline, CDR1 is SNHLY, CDR2 FYNNEI. DNA of the CDR3: TGTGCCAGCAGTGGACAGATTCAATACGAGCAGTACTTC. It specifies CASSGQIQYEQYF.

This chain links TRBV6-2 or TRBV6-3 with TRBJ2-7, with 8 bases fitting TRBD1. With 6 bases clipped from V and 5 bases from J, the junction kept 24 bases outside the gene matches. The CDR3 is 19 amino acids. In germline, CDR1 is MNHEY, CDR2 SVGEGT. CDR3 sequence (DNA): TGTGCCAGCAGCCCTAGGCCGGGGCAGGGGGCGTTGAGCTTCCACGAGCAGTACTTC. Its protein is CASSPRPGQGALSFHEQYF.